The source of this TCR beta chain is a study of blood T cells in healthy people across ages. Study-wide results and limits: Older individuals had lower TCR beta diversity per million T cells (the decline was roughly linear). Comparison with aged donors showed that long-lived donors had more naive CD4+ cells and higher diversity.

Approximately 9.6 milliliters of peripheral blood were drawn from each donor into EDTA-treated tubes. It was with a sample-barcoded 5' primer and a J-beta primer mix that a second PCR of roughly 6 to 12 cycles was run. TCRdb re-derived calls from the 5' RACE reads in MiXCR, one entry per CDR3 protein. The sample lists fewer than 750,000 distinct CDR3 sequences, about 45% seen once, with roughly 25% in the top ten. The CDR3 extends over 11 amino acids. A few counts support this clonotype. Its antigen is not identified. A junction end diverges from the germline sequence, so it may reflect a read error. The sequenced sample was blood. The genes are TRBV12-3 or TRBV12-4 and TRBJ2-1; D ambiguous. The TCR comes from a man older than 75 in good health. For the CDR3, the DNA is TGTGCCAGCAGCCTAAACAATAAGCAGTTCTTC. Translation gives CASSLNNKQFF.